These 9 T cell receptor beta chains originate from one sample sequenced in a study of persistence of HIV-infected CD4 T cells. Their recognized antigens are unknown. The stimulus was lysate of CMV-infected fibroblasts, 10 ug/mL. Memory cells lacking CD40L and CD69 with high CD45RO were sorted. The libraries were made with immunoSEQ version 4 in survey mode. Libraries were prepared by immunoSEQ multiplex PCR; TCRdb keeps only in-frame clonotypes and omits some of them. The profile covers more than 25,000 clones, with 78% appearing a single time and more than 0.75% taken by the ten largest. Sequenced material: CD4+ T cells sorted from PBMCs after approximately 20-hour stimulation, taken from a patient who received antiretroviral therapy. These receptors all stem from an adult woman with HIV who was CMV-seropositive.

The CDR3 DNA reads as TGTGCCAGCAGTTACAGGCAGGGGGCGCGGAATGAGCAGTTCTTC. Encoded protein: CASSYRQGARNEQFF. This sequence joins TRBV6-5 and TRBJ2-1; 8 bases line up with TRBD1. The germline CDR1 and CDR2 sequences are MNHEY and SVGAGI. The CDR3 sequence is 15 residues long. V was pared by 2 bases and J by 7 bases, with 7 bases of the junction left unmatched.

This chain links TRBV5-4 with TRBJ1-2; D gene uncertain. The CDR3 has 13 residues. Germline V gene sequence: CDR1 SGHNT, CDR2 YYREEE (reference sequence). The V and J ends lost 4 bases and 4 bases respectively, with 11 bases between them. CDR3 region: CASSPSRGYGYTF. CDR3 bases: TGTGCCAGCAGCCCTTCGAGAGGCTATGGCTACACCTTC.

The V and J genes are TRBV5-5 and TRBJ2-7, with D possibly matching TRBD2 (5 bases). This CDR3 is built from 17 residues. CDR1 is SGHKS, CDR2 YYEKEE, per germline (reference sequence). V lost 4 bases and J lost 7, with 27 bases in between. CDR3 nucleotide sequence: TGTGCCAGCAGCCAATTCAGGAGGTACAGCGGTGCGTTGGAGCAGTACGTC. Its translation is CASSQFRRYSGALEQYV.

The rearrangement links TRBV10-1 to TRBJ1-4, with D uncertain. V lost 2 bases to trimming and J lost 8 bases, with 6 bases between them. This CDR3 comprises 12 residues. Looked up from germline, CDR1 is WNHNN and CDR2 is SYGVQD (reference sequence). CDR3 loop: CASSERGEKLFF. CDR3 bases: TGCGCCAGCAGTGAGCGAGGGGAAAAACTGTTTTTT.

The V and J genes are TRBV7-2 and TRBJ2-2, with no clear D. The CDR3 is made up of 15 amino acids. Germline V lookup: CDR1 SGHTA, CDR2 FQGNSA. Trimming cost V 1 base and J 5 bases, with 11 bases left between them. This chain's CDR3 is CASSLDGRRTGELFF. CDR3 bases: TGTGCCAGCAGCTTAGACGGCCGACGGACCGGGGAGCTGTTTTTT. The full variable domain, with the rest looked up from reference TRBV7-2 and TRBJ2-2, is GAGVSQSPSNKVTEKGKDVELRCDPISGHTALYWYRQSLGQGLEFLIYFQGNSAPDKSGLPSDRFSAERTGGSVSTLTIQRTQQEDSAVYLCASSLDGRRTGELFFGEGSRLTVL.

This chain links TRBV19 with TRBJ1-1; a weak D match, TRBD1 (5 bases). CDR1 is LNHDA, CDR2 SQIVND, per germline (reference sequence). CDR3 size: 12 residues. The V gene lost 6 bases and the J gene lost 3 bases, with 8 bases spanning the gap. CDR3 DNA: TGTGCCAGTAGCACAGGATACACTGAAGCTTTCTTT. It encodes CASSTGYTEAFF.

V is TRBV3-1 (or the pseudogene TRBV3-2) and J is TRBJ2-5; D is undetermined. Trimming removed 2 bases at V and 5 bases at J, with 12 bases between. Per germline, CDR1 LGHDT and CDR2 YNNKEL (reference sequence). The CDR3 covers 14 residues. The CDR3 DNA is TGTGCCAGCAGCCAATACGGTACGGGCGAGACCCAGTACTTC. Translation gives CASSQYGTGETQYF.

The chain carries TRBV29-1 and TRBJ2-3, with D possibly being TRBD1 or TRBD2 (5 bases each). Germline-derived CDR1 and CDR2 are SQVTM and ANQGSEA. V gave up 7 bases and J gave up 6 bases, with 17 bases separating them. The CDR3 runs 13 residues. CDR3 sequence: CSGSGGGTDTQYF. CDR3 nucleotide sequence: TGCAGCGGCTCAGGTGGGGGTACGGATACGCAGTATTTT.

This clone has a handful of counts. The rearrangement uses TRBV9 and TRBJ1-6, with D possibly being TRBD1 (5 bases). Deletions cut 6 bases from V and 8 bases from J, with 18 bases between. The length of the CDR3 is 15 residues. Germline V gene lookup returns CDR1 SGDLS and CDR2 YYNGEE. The CDR3 region is CASTLQGDGYSPLHF. CDR3 nucleotide sequence: TGTGCCAGCACCCTGCAGGGAGATGGATATTCACCCCTCCACTTT.